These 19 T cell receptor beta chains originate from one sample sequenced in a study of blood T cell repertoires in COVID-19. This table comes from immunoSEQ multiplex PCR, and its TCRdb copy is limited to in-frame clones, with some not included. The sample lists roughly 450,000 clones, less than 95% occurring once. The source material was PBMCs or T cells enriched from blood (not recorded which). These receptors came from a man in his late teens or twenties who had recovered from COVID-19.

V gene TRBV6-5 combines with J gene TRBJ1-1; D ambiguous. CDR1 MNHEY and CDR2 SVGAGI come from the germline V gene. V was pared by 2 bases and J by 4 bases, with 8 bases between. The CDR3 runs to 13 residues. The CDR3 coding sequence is TGTGCCAGCAGTTACCGGGTCGGCACTGAAGCTTTCTTT. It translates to CASSYRVGTEAFF.

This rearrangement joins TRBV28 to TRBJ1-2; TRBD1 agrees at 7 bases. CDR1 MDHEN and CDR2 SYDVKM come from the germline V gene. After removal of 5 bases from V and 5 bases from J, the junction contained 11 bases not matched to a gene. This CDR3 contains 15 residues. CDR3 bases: TGTGCCAGCAGTAGCGAAGCAGGGGGGAGGTATGGCTACACCTTC. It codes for CASSSEAGGRYGYTF.

The CDR3 is CASRGTGAEAFF. The CDR3 coding sequence is TGTGCCAGCAGGGGAACAGGGGCTGAAGCTTTCTTT. The chain uses TRBV5-4 and TRBJ1-1; TRBD1 agrees at 7 bases. The germline V gene encodes CDR1 SGHNT and CDR2 YYREEE (reference sequence). The CDR3 covers 12 residues. The J segment lost 6 bases and the V segment lost 5 bases, leaving 4 bases of the junction unmatched.

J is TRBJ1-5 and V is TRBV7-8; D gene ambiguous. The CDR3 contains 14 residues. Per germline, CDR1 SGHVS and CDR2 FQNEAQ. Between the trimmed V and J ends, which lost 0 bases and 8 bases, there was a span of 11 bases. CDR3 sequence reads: CASSLAPGNEPQHF. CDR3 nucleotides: TGTGCCAGCAGCTTAGCGCCCGGGAATGAGCCCCAGCATTTT. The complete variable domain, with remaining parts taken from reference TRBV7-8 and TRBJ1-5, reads GAGVSQSPRYKVAKRGQDVALRCDPISGHVSLFWYQQALGQGPEFLTYFQNEAQLDKSGLPSDRFFAERPEGSVSTLKIQRTQQEDSAVYLCASSLAPGNEPQHFGDGTRLSIL.

This chain's CDR3 is CASSSKGAGTEAFF. The CDR3 region has the DNA TGTGCCAGCAGCTCTAAGGGGGCAGGGACTGAAGCTTTCTTT. V usage is TRBV7-9 and J usage is TRBJ1-1, with TRBD1 matching 7 bases. Trimming removed 4 bases from V and 5 bases from J; junction bases left unmatched: 7. The germline V gene encodes CDR1 SEHNR and CDR2 FQNEAQ (reference sequence). The CDR3 runs to 14 residues.

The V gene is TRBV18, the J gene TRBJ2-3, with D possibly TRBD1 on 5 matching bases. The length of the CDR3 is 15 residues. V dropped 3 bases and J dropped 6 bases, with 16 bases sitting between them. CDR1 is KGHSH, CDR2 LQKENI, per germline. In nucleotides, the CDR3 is TGTGCCAGCTCACCGAAAACAGGCCACGCGGATACGCAGTATTTT. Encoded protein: CASSPKTGHADTQYF.

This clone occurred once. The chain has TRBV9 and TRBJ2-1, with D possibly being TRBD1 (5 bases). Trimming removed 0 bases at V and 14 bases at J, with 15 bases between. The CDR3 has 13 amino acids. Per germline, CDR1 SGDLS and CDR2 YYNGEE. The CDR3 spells CASSVAGAPFKFF. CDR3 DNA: TGTGCCAGCAGCGTAGCTGGGGCCCCCTTTAAGTTCTTC.

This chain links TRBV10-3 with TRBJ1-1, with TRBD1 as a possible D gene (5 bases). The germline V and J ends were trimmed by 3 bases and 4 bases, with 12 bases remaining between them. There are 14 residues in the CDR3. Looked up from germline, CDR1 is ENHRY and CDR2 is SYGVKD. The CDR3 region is CAISDTGGGTEAFF. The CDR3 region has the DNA TGTGCCATCAGTGACACGGGCGGGGGCACTGAAGCTTTCTTT.

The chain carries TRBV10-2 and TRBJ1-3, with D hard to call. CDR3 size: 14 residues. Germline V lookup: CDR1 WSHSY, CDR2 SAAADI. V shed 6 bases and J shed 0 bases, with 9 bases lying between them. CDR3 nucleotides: TGCGCCAGCAGCCCTCCGGGCTCTGGAAACACCATATATTTT. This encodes CASSPPGSGNTIYF.

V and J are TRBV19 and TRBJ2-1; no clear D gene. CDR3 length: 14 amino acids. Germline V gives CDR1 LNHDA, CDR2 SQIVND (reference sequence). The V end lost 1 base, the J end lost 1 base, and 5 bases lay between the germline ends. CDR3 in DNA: TGTGCCAGTAGTATAGTTAATTCCTACAATGAGCAGTTCTTC. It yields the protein CASSIVNSYNEQFF.

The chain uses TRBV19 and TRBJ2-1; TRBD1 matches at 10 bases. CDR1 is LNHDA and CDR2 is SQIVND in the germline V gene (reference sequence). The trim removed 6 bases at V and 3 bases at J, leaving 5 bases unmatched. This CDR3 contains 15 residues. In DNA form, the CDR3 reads TGTGCCAGTAGCCCCGGACAGGGGGTCTACAATGAGCAGTTCTTC. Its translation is CASSPGQGVYNEQFF.

The CDR3 reads CASSTRTGAYEQYF. DNA of the CDR3: TGTGCCAGCAGCACCCGGACAGGAGCCTACGAGCAGTACTTC. This chain links TRBV7-2 with TRBJ2-7, with TRBD1 matching over 7 bases. The trim removed 5 bases at V and 2 bases at J, leaving 6 bases unmatched. CDR3 length: 14 amino acids. CDR1 is SGHTA, CDR2 FQGNSA, per germline.

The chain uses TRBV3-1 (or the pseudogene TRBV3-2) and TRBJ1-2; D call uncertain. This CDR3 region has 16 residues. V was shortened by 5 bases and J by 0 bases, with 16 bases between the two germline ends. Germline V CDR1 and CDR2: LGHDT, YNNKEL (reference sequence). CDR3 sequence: CASSYSGERANYGYTF. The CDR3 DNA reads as TGTGCCAGCAGCTACTCAGGCGAGAGAGCTAACTATGGCTACACCTTC.

Written as DNA, the CDR3 is TGTGCCAGCAGTTTATCTTTAGGAAACACCATATATTTT. Amino acids: CASSLSLGNTIYF. This chain uses TRBV27 with TRBJ1-3; unclear D gene. Trimming took off 0 bases at V and 4 bases at J, with 4 bases between the two ends. The CDR3 consists of 13 residues. The V gene's germline CDR1 is MNHEY and CDR2 SMNVEV (reference sequence).

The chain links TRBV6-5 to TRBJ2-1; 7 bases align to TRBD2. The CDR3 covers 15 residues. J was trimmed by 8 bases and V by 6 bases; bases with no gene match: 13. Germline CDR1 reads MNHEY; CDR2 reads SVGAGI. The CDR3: CASRSHSGGVDEQFF. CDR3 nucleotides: TGTGCCAGCAGATCTCATTCGGGGGGAGTGGATGAGCAGTTCTTC.

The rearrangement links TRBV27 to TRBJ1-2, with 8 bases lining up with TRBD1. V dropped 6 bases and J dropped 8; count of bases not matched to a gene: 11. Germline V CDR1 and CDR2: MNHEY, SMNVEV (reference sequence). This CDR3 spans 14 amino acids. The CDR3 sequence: CASSPGQGAGGYTF. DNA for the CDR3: TGTGCCAGCAGCCCTGGGCAGGGGGCAGGGGGCTACACCTTC.

The CDR3 sequence is CASGVWGPLFF. CDR3 DNA sequence: TGTGCCAGCGGAGTCTGGGGCCCGCTGTTTTTT. The V and J genes are TRBV6-5 and TRBJ2-2, with D tentatively TRBD1 (5 bases). Trimming removed 8 bases from V and 13 bases from J, with 14 bases in between. The CDR3 consists of 11 residues. Germline CDR1 MNHEY, CDR2 SVGAGI.

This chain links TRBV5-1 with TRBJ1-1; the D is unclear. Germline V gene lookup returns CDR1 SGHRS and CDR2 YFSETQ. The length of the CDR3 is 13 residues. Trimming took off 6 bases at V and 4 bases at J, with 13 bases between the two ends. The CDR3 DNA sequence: TGCGCCAGCATGCGGGGATCCAGCACTGAAGCTTTCTTT. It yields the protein CASMRGSSTEAFF.

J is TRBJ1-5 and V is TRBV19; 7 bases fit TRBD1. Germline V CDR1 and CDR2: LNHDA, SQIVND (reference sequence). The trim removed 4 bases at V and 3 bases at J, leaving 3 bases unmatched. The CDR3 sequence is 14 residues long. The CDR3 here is CASSRGTVNQPQHF. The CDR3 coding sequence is TGTGCCAGTAGTAGGGGGACAGTCAATCAGCCCCAGCATTTT.